The 9 T cell receptor beta chains in this list originate from one sample, sequenced in a study of response to subunit inactivated influenza vaccine. TCRdb re-derived calls from the RT-PCR reads in MiXCR, one entry per CDR3 protein. The sample contains 750,000 to 850,000 distinct CDR3 sequences, about a fifth of which appear only once. The sequencing here drew on PBMCs from blood, taken around 5 days after vaccination. The receptors derive from a man over 45 who received an inactivated influenza vaccine.

Concerning this clonotype itself: At one end the junction does not follow the germline gene, possibly because of a read error. CDR3 sequence reads: CSARDPGFKPYFF. The CDR3 nucleotides read TGCAGTGCTAGAGATCCTGGCTTCAAACCCTATTTTTTT. The V call is TRBV20-1, the J call TRBJ2-3; D gene ambiguous. The CDR3 length is 13 residues. Germline V lookup: CDR1 DFQATT, CDR2 SNEGSKA (reference sequence).

This clonotype came up a few times. The chain couples TRBV5-1 to TRBJ2-2; tentative D call: TRBD1 (5 bases). The CDR3 has 13 residues. V lost 5 bases, J lost 7 bases, and 12 bases lay in between. Germline V gives CDR1 SGHRS, CDR2 YFSETQ. The CDR3 sequence: CASSLQGFGELFF. The CDR3 nucleotides read TGCGCCAGCAGTCTTCAGGGATTCGGGGAGCTGTTTTTT.

This clonotype was counted between two and nine times. The rearrangement links TRBV9 to TRBJ2-3; TRBD2 aligns across 11 bases. Trimming removed 3 bases from V and 4 bases from J; junction bases left unmatched: 7. The CDR3 extends over 16 amino acids. Germline V gives CDR1 SGDLS, CDR2 YYNGEE. CDR3: CASSAYSGRGADTQYF. The CDR3 nucleotides are TGTGCCAGCAGCGCATATAGCGGGAGGGGCGCAGATACGCAGTATTTT.

This clonotype occurred many times. The chain links TRBV11-2 to TRBJ2-1; a possible D gene is TRBD2 (5 bases). This CDR3 contains 14 residues. CDR1 is SGHAT and CDR2 is FQNNGV in the germline V gene. The V and J ends lost 4 bases and 8 bases respectively, with 15 bases between them. Here the CDR3 DNA reads TGTGCCAGCAGCTCAGACTATTTCCACTATGAGCAGTTCTTC. This translates into CASSSDYFHYEQFF. The entire variable domain, with the rest obtained from reference TRBV11-2 and TRBJ2-1, is as follows: EAGVAQSPRYKIIEKRQSVAFWCNPISGHATLYWYQQILGQGPKLLIQFQNNGVVDDSQLPKDRFSAERLKGVDSTLKIQPAKLEDSAVYLCASSSDYFHYEQFFGPGTRLTVL.

The V call is TRBV5-5, the J call TRBJ2-7; maybe TRBD1 (5 bases). The CDR3 sequence is 15 residues long. With 1 base removed from V and 1 base from J, the gap between germline ends came to 12 bases. Germline V CDR1 and CDR2: SGHKS, YYEKEE (reference sequence). DNA for the CDR3: TGTGCCAGCAGCTTGTCGGCCGGACATTCCTACGAGCAGTACTTC. It specifies CASSLSAGHSYEQYF.

This chain joins TRBV27 and TRBJ1-5; 7 bases align to TRBD1. The germline CDR1 and CDR2 sequences are MNHEY and SMNVEV (reference sequence). Trimming at V came to 9 bases and at J to 5 bases, leaving 7 bases not matched to a gene. This CDR3 is built from 13 residues. The CDR3 here is CASRGQLHQPQHF. The CDR3 DNA follows: TGTGCCAGTCGGGGACAGCTTCATCAGCCCCAGCATTTT.

To note about this clonotype: The conserved phenylalanine or tryptophan is not found at the CDR3 terminus, so this likely reflects a read error. The genes are TRBV4-2 and TRBJ2-7; D not certain. The germline V gene has CDR1 LGHNA and CDR2 YNFKEQ. The CDR3 has 15 residues. Trimming cost V 0 bases and J 4 bases, with 13 bases left between them. CDR3 DNA sequence: TGTGCCAGCAGCCAAGATAGAACGGCAGCGTACGAGCAGTACCTC. Encoded protein: CASSQDRTAAYEQYL.

The chain combines TRBV27 with TRBJ1-1, with D perhaps TRBD1 (5 bases). The V and J ends lost 4 bases and 4 bases respectively, with 16 bases between them. This CDR3 has 15 residues. The germline CDR1 and CDR2 sequences are MNHEY and SMNVEV (reference sequence). CDR3 bases: TGTGCCAGCAGTTCCCCGTGGGGCGGGAGCACTGAAGCTTTCTTT. The encoded protein is CASSSPWGGSTEAFF.

In its sample, this clonotype was seen many times. J is TRBJ2-3 and V is TRBV29-1, with D unclear. The germline CDR1 and CDR2 sequences are SQVTM and ANQGSEA. The CDR3 has 13 residues. Trimming shortened V by 4 bases and J by 0 bases, and 8 bases separated the two germline ends. CDR3 coding DNA: TGCAGCGTTGGGAAGGGTAGCACAGATACGCAGTATTTT. This sequence encodes CSVGKGSTDTQYF.